In its sample, the clone carrying this TCR beta chain was seen many times. Its specificity is unknown. Bulk TCR library preparation followed previously described methods with listed TCR primers. In TCRdb, the PCR reads were re-called with MiXCR into one record per CDR3 protein. The sample has over 90,000 distinct CDR3 sequences, under 40% seen once; the top ten hold 9% to 10%. This specimen comes from a study of molecular identifiers for immune sequencing clone quantification. Across the whole study: The replicates split RNA from approximately 22,000 or 94,000 naive CD8 cells five ways and sequenced four.

V dropped 2 bases and J dropped 6; count of bases not matched to a gene: 6. The CDR3 runs to 15 residues. The germline gives CDR1 MDHEN, CDR2 SYDVKM. General study results and limits: Clones above 20 RNA copies held over 97% of effector molecules, under 1% in naive cells.

When naive CD8 T cells were sorted, they were gated as CD8+CD4-CCR7+CD45RA+. The chain uses TRBV28 and TRBJ1-5, with TRBD1 identical over 8 bases. The sequence was collected from a human donor in good health. Some libraries in this study had Jurkat cell RNA spiked in. Material: naive CD8+ T cells from blood, with Jurkat cell RNA spiked in. Subset specified: FACS-sorted CD8+CD4-CCR7+CD45RA+ naive T cells. The CDR3 region is CASSLGQGLTQPQHF. The CDR3 nucleotides are TGTGCCAGCAGTTTAGGACAGGGTTTGACTCAGCCCCAGCATTTT.